This TCR beta chain was identified in a study of early T cells in non-severe SARS-CoV-2 infection. Unique molecular identifier tags were affixed to discrete cDNA molecules. TCRdb re-called the 5' RACE reads through MiXCR, storing one row per CDR3 protein. The table has about 80,000 distinct CDR3 sequences, approximately 12% seen once; the top ten hold roughly a sixth. This CDR3 has 16 amino acids. The J segment lost 7 bases and the V segment lost 5 bases, leaving 9 bases of the junction unmatched. Sequenced here: whole blood, sampled at baseline. The V and J genes are TRBV12-3 or TRBV12-4 and TRBJ2-2, with 11 bases aligning to TRBD2. The receptor's source is an adult who was a healthcare worker with PCR-confirmed SARS-CoV-2 infection or an uninfected control (not recorded which). The donor label of this sample is uncertain. CDR3 sequence reads: CASSPTSGGVGGELFF. The CDR3 DNA sequence: TGTGCCAGCAGTCCCACTAGCGGGGGCGTAGGCGGGGAGCTGTTTTTT.